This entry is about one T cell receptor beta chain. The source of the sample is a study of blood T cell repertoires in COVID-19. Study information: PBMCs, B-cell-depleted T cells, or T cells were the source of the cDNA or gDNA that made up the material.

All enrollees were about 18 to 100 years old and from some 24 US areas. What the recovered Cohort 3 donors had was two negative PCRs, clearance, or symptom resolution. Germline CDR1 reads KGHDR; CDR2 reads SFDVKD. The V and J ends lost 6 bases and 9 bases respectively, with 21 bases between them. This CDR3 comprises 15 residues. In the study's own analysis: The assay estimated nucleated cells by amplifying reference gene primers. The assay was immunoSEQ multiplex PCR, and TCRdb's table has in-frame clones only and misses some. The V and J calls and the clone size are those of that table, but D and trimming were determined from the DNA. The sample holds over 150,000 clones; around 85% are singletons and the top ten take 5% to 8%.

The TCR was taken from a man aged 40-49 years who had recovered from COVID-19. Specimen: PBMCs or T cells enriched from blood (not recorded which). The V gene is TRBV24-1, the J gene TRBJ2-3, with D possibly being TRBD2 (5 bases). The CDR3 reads CATSSPAEPKGTQYF. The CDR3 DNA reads TGTGCCACCAGTTCACCAGCGGAACCAAAAGGAACGCAGTATTTT.